A selection of T cell receptor beta chains follows, all from one sample in a study of blood T cells in healthy people across ages. MiXCR, applied by TCRdb to the 5' RACE reads, yields one record per CDR3 protein. Here the sample spans 910,000 or so distinct CDR3 sequences, roughly 51% being singletons. The sample taken for sequencing was blood. The receptors stem from a woman aged 55-69 years in good health. Both conserved end residues are part of each CDR3. A D gene is named only where the DNA matches it firmly. The listing skips clone size in some rows; elsewhere it reads once, few, many or a size class.

d_call	v_call	j_call	clone_size	cdr3_nt	cdr3_aa
TRBD2	TRBV28	TRBJ2-7	NA	TGTGCCAGCTGGCCTAGCGGAGCGGGCTACGAGCAGTACTTC	CASWPSGAGYEQYF
TRBD1	TRBV7-2	TRBJ2-6	NA	TGTGCCAGCAGCACCAACAGGGGGAAAAAAGACAACTATGGGGCCAACGTCCTGACTTTC	CASSTNRGKKDNYGANVLTF
NA	TRBV21-1	TRBJ2-3	NA	TGTGCCAGCAGCAAAGCGGGACAGGGGAATAGGTCAGATACGCAGTATTTT	CASSKAGQGNRSDTQYF
TRBD2	TRBV18	TRBJ2-5	NA	TGTGCCAGCTCCCTCTCCTGGGAGGGAGAGACCCAGTACTTC	CASSLSWEGETQYF
TRBD1	TRBV7-7	TRBJ2-7	NA	TGTGCCAGCAGCTTTGGACAGGGGCCCACCTACGAGCAGTACTTC	CASSFGQGPTYEQYF
NA	TRBV7-2	TRBJ2-1	NA	TGTGCCAGCAGCTTAGTACCCGCGGGGGCTACGTTCTTC	CASSLVPAGATFF
TRBD2	TRBV29-1	TRBJ2-1	NA	TGCAGCGTTGCATATGGTCTAGCGGGCAATGAGCAGTTCTTC	CSVAYGLAGNEQFF
TRBD2	TRBV5-1	TRBJ2-7	few	TGCGCCAGCAGCTACGGGACTAGCAACTACGAGCAGTACTTC	CASSYGTSNYEQYF
NA	TRBV12-3/TRBV12-4	TRBJ2-5	NA	TGTGCCAGCATTCTAGAGACCCAGTACTTC	CASILETQYF
TRBD2	TRBV6-1	TRBJ2-1	NA	TGTGCCAGCACCGAAGTGGGGACTAGCGGGACTCGGGAGCAGTTCTTC	CASTEVGTSGTREQFF
NA	TRBV11-2	TRBJ2-3	few	TGTGCCAGCAGCTTCAGGCTAGGGGACACAGATACGCAGTATTTT	CASSFRLGDTDTQYF
NA	TRBV13	TRBJ1-4	few	TGTGCCAGCAGCTTGTTGGGAAATGAAAAACTGTTTTTT	CASSLLGNEKLFF
TRBD1	TRBV7-8	TRBJ1-1	NA	TGTGCCAGCAGCTTCACAGGGGGGGGGATCACTGAAGCTTTCTTT	CASSFTGGGITEAFF
NA	TRBV6-6	TRBJ2-2	NA	TGTGCCAGCAGTTATACAAGCGGGTCGACCGGGGAGCTGTTTTTT	CASSYTSGSTGELFF
NA	TRBV9	TRBJ2-7	NA	TGTGCCAGCGGAACAGACAGTGCCTACGAGCAGTACTTC	CASGTDSAYEQYF
NA	TRBV3-1	TRBJ1-5	NA	TGTGCCAGCAGCCAAGAGCCGGCCACGGTGAGGCCCCAGCATTTT	CASSQEPATVRPQHF